The clone carrying this T cell receptor (beta chain) showed up many times. Its antigen remains unknown. The germline CDR1 and CDR2 sequences are SGHRS and YFSETQ. V was clipped by 7 bases and J by 7 bases; unmatched bases: 16. This CDR3 region has 15 residues. Presence of unique molecular identifiers characterized the TCR beta cDNA libraries. There were roughly 1 to 11 million T cells, and 480,000 or so cDNA molecules came from them. Using its own MiXCR run on the PCR reads, TCRdb lists one record per CDR3 protein. The sample shows about 460,000 distinct CDR3 sequences, roughly 45% of them seen only once. The data were taken from a study of post-analysis software for immune sequencing data. Study as a whole: Relapsing-remitting, secondary progressive and progressive-relapsing forms of multiple sclerosis all featured among disease courses. Whole-study results and caveats: Relative to controls, patients had several TRBV segments at higher frequency, with TRBV5-6, TRBV5-1 and TRBV20-1 among these. Samples from one preparation batch, clustered by F measure, grouped strongly together. People with multiple sclerosis had a significantly lower normalized Chao1 diversity than controls did.

Sequenced material: blood. This receptor was taken from a girl between 5 and 17 years old with multiple sclerosis. J is TRBJ2-7 and V is TRBV5-1, with TRBD1 identical over 8 bases. Here the CDR3 reads CASRKTGAHLEEQYF. In DNA, the CDR3 is TGCGCCAGCCGTAAGACAGGGGCTCACCTTGAGGAGCAGTACTTC.